The 32 T cell receptor beta chains presented below share a single source sample, sequenced in a study of response to subunit inactivated influenza vaccine. TCRdb reprocessed the RT-PCR reads via MiXCR and lists one record per CDR3 protein. The sample shows about 480,000 distinct CDR3 sequences, about 25% of them seen only once. Sequencing was performed on CD4+ T cells sorted from PBMCs, taken roughly 5 days after vaccination. The receptors come from a man aged 45-65 years who received an inactivated influenza vaccine.

V gene TRBV20-1 combines with J gene TRBJ1-2; a possible D gene is TRBD1 (6 bases). Trimming took off 3 bases at V and 3 bases at J, with 14 bases between the two ends. CDR1 DFQATT and CDR2 SNEGSKA come from the germline V gene (reference sequence). CDR3 length: 14 amino acids. The CDR3 spells CSARDSRGDYGYTF. The CDR3 bases are TGCAGTGCTAGGGACAGTAGGGGCGACTATGGCTACACCTTC.

This rearrangement joins TRBV14 to TRBJ2-1, with TRBD2 identical over 12 bases. Looked up from germline, CDR1 is SGHDN and CDR2 is FVKESK. The CDR3 is 17 amino acids. J gave up 7 bases and V 4 bases, and 11 bases lay outside the gene matches. Written as DNA, the CDR3 is TGTGCCAGCAGCCCAGGGACTAGCGGGCTTTTAACTAATGAGCAGTTCTTC. This sequence encodes CASSPGTSGLLTNEQFF.

This chain joins TRBV29-1 and TRBJ2-4; D uncertain. Per germline, CDR1 SQVTM and CDR2 ANQGSEA. This CDR3 comprises 11 residues. The V and J ends lost 5 bases and 4 bases respectively, with 6 bases between them. CDR3 sequence (DNA): TGCAGCGTTTTCGAGAAAAACATTCAGTACTTC. Amino acid sequence: CSVFEKNIQYF.

This clonotype was seen only a few times. This chain connects TRBV20-1 to TRBJ1-5, with no clear D. This CDR3 contains 15 residues. CDR1 is DFQATT and CDR2 is SNEGSKA in the germline V gene (reference sequence). V was pared by 0 bases and J by 2 bases, with 11 bases between. The CDR3: CSARDWTLGNQPQHF. The CDR3, as DNA: TGCAGTGCTAGAGATTGGACGCTAGGCAATCAGCCCCAGCATTTT.

This clonotype was seen a few times. The chain links TRBV5-4 to TRBJ2-3; 9 nucleotides align to TRBD2. Unmatched junction bases numbered 7, after V lost 0 bases and J lost 2 bases. This CDR3 region has 17 residues. The germline gives CDR1 SGHNT, CDR2 YYREEE (reference sequence). CDR3 sequence (DNA): TGTGCCAGCAGCTTGGACCGAGCGGGAGGAATCACAGATACGCAGTATTTT. It codes for CASSLDRAGGITDTQYF.

This clonotype was detected ten times or more. The chain recombines TRBV20-1 with TRBJ1-4; 7 nucleotides match TRBD1. V lost 2 bases, J lost 3 bases, and 3 bases stayed unmatched. The CDR3 has 14 residues. CDR1 is DFQATT and CDR2 is SNEGSKA in the germline V gene (reference sequence). In nucleotides, the CDR3 is TGCAGTGCTAGACCAGGGGGTTCTAATGAAAAACTGTTTTTT. Residues: CSARPGGSNEKLFF.

The J gene is TRBJ1-5, the V gene TRBV6-1, with D unresolved. The CDR3 totals 14 residues. The V gene's germline CDR1 is MNHNS and CDR2 SASEGT. The V and J ends lost 3 bases and 2 bases respectively, with 8 bases between them. DNA of the CDR3: TGTGCCAGCAGTGAGAGGGAGCGCAATCAGCCCCAGCATTTT. Residues: CASSERERNQPQHF.

The CDR3 DNA reads as TGCAGTGTCCTCCCCGGGACCGCCGCCTACGAGCAGTACTTC. Its protein product is CSVLPGTAAYEQYF. This chain connects TRBV20-1 to TRBJ2-7; D may be TRBD1 or TRBD2 (5 bases each). The germline gives CDR1 DFQATT, CDR2 SNEGSKA (reference sequence). V was cut by 7 bases and J by 2 bases, with 18 bases left in between. The CDR3 has 14 amino acids.

The chain is built from TRBV23-1 and TRBJ1-6; TRBD1 is a possible D gene (5 bases). TRBV23-1 is placed among ORFs of uncertain function. CDR3 length: 18 residues. Trimming stripped 6 bases from V and 0 bases from J, with 18 bases between. The DNA for the CDR3 is TGCGCCAGCAGCAAGGACAAGACGGTGCGCTCCTATAATTCACCCCTCCACTTT. Its translation is CASSKDKTVRSYNSPLHF.

This clonotype has ten or more counts. The CDR3 spells CASSTLAGGGSSEAFF. In DNA, the CDR3 is TGTGCCAGCAGTACCCTTGCAGGGGGAGGGTCATCTGAAGCTTTCTTT. This sequence joins TRBV12-3 or TRBV12-4 and TRBJ1-1, with 7 bases identical to TRBD1. V trimming: 5 bases; J trimming: 6 bases; junction bases outside the gene matches: 15. The CDR3 length is 16 residues.

V is TRBV4-2 and J is TRBJ2-3, with D uncertain. The CDR3 runs 15 residues. CDR1 and CDR2 from the germline V gene are LGHNA and YNFKEQ. The germline V and J ends were trimmed by 0 bases and 1 base, with 8 bases remaining between them. Here the CDR3 reads CASSQERKRTDTQYF. CDR3 sequence (DNA): TGTGCCAGCAGCCAAGAAAGGAAGCGCACAGATACGCAGTATTTT.

This clonotype has more than one count but fewer than ten. The chain couples TRBV20-1 to TRBJ2-5; 11 bases agree with TRBD2. Looked up from germline, CDR1 is DFQATT and CDR2 is SNEGSKA (reference sequence). The CDR3 runs 14 residues. V lost 5 bases to trimming and J lost 1 base; unmatched junction nucleotides: 3. The CDR3 nucleotides are TGCAGTGCTGGGGGACTAGCGGTCCAAGAGACCCAGTACTTC. Translated: CSAGGLAVQETQYF.

The chain links TRBV20-1 to TRBJ1-5; D may be TRBD1 (5 bases). V gave up 0 bases and J gave up 0 bases, with 12 bases separating them. In germline, CDR1 is DFQATT, CDR2 SNEGSKA (reference sequence). The CDR3 is 16 residues long. CDR3 in DNA: TGCAGTGCTAGAGATATTCAGGGTTATAGCAATCAGCCCCAGCATTTT. Its protein product is CSARDIQGYSNQPQHF.

This clonotype was detected only a few times. V is TRBV10-3 and J is TRBJ2-7; 9 bases align to TRBD1. Trimming at V came to 5 bases and at J to 5 bases, leaving 4 bases not matched to a gene. CDR3 length: 13 amino acids. Germline CDR1 ENHRY, CDR2 SYGVKD. CDR3 DNA: TGTGCCATCAGTACGACAGGGGGGAACGAGCAGTACTTC. Translated, it gives CAISTTGGNEQYF.

V usage is TRBV7-9 and J usage is TRBJ2-5; unclear D gene. V lost 3 bases and J lost 5, with 7 bases in between. The CDR3 sequence is 12 residues long. Germline lookup yields CDR1 SEHNR and CDR2 FQNEAQ (reference sequence). CDR3 nucleotide sequence: TGTGCCAGCAGCTTTGTAAGGGAGACCCAGTACTTC. Protein product: CASSFVRETQYF.

The V call is TRBV25-1, the J call TRBJ2-7, with 10 bases lining up with TRBD1. CDR3 length: 14 amino acids. In germline, CDR1 is MGHDK, CDR2 SYGVNS. Trimming took 8 bases from V and 3 from J; bases not matched to a gene: 7. CDR3 DNA sequence: TGTGCCAGCGCGCAGTGGGACAGGGGCTACGAGCAGTACTTC. Its protein product is CASAQWDRGYEQYF.

In this sample, this clonotype turned up a few times. This rearrangement joins TRBV4-2 to TRBJ1-1; D gene unclear. The length of the CDR3 is 14 residues. Germline lookup yields CDR1 LGHNA and CDR2 YNFKEQ. Trimming took off 1 base at V and 1 base at J, with 7 bases between the two ends. DNA of the CDR3: TGTGCCAGCAGCCAAGTACAGAGGAACACTGAAGCTTTCTTT. It is translated as CASSQVQRNTEAFF.

The chain has TRBV11-2 and TRBJ2-2, with no clear D. Per the germline V gene, CDR1 is SGHAT and CDR2 is FQNNGV. This CDR3 comprises 15 residues. Deletions cut 1 base from V and 6 bases from J, with 12 bases between. The CDR3 DNA reads as TGTGCCAGCAGCTTAGGTTCGGGTATCGCCGGGGAGCTGTTTTTT. This codes for CASSLGSGIAGELFF.

This clonotype was detected only once. The chain has TRBV9 and TRBJ2-5, with 9 bases lining up with TRBD1. Per the germline V gene, CDR1 is SGDLS and CDR2 is YYNGEE. This CDR3 spans 14 amino acids. After removal of 4 bases from V and 7 bases from J, the junction contained 8 bases not matched to a gene. The CDR3: CASSSGQGRGTQYF. DNA for the CDR3: TGTGCCAGCAGCTCGGGACAGGGCCGGGGGACCCAGTACTTC.

In its sample, this clonotype was seen a few times. The V call is TRBV2, the J call TRBJ1-5; D gene ambiguous. The CDR3 totals 13 residues. V was clipped by 6 bases and J by 2 bases, with 8 bases between them. Germline CDR1 is SNHLY and CDR2 is FYNNEI. CDR3 amino acids: CASRGLGNQPQHF. The CDR3 nucleotides are TGTGCCAGCAGGGGGTTAGGCAATCAGCCCCAGCATTTT.

This clonotype was picked up a small number of times. Germline and junction disagree at one end, which may indicate a read error. V usage is TRBV4-3 and J usage is TRBJ1-6; 9 nucleotides align to TRBD1. The CDR3 contains 16 residues. CDR1 is LGHNA, CDR2 YSLEER, per germline. CDR3 sequence reads: CASSQDVGQGVSPLHF. As DNA, the CDR3 is TGCGCCAGCAGCCAAGATGTGGGACAGGGAGTGTCACCCCTCCATTTT.

This clonotype was seen only a few times. The chain employs TRBV28 and TRBJ2-7, with TRBD1 matching over 7 bases. Germline V gene sequence: CDR1 MDHEN, CDR2 SYDVKM. V was clipped by 8 bases and J by 2 bases; unmatched bases: 9. The CDR3 totals 14 residues. This chain's CDR3 is CASFRSGTAYEQYF. As DNA, the CDR3 is TGTGCCAGCTTCCGCTCCGGGACAGCCTACGAGCAGTACTTC.

Only a few counts were recorded for this clonotype. The rearrangement uses TRBV20-1 and TRBJ2-5; 7 bases agree with TRBD1. CDR3 length: 14 residues. Germline V lookup: CDR1 DFQATT, CDR2 SNEGSKA (reference sequence). Unmatched junction bases numbered 10, after V lost 3 bases and J lost 6 bases. As DNA, the CDR3 is TGCAGTGCTAGTCACAGGGGCGGAATGAAGACCCAGTACTTC. Protein sequence: CSASHRGGMKTQYF.

CDR3 sequence reads: CASSLVGTPSNEQYF. The CDR3 nucleotides are TGTGCCAGCAGCTTAGTGGGGACACCGTCCAACGAGCAGTACTTC. The chain has TRBV7-9 and TRBJ2-7; tentative D call: TRBD1 (6 bases). Trimming pared 1 base from V and 5 bases from J, leaving 15 bases between. The V gene's germline CDR1 is SEHNR and CDR2 FQNEAQ (reference sequence). The CDR3 is made up of 15 amino acids.

This clonotype was seen at least ten times. The chain has TRBV7-9 and TRBJ1-2, with TRBD1 matching over 8 bases. Per the germline V gene, CDR1 is SEHNR and CDR2 is FQNEAQ (reference sequence). With V trimmed by 5 bases and J by 4 bases, 9 bases remained unmatched. The CDR3 spans 15 residues. The CDR3 DNA sequence: TGTGCCAGCAGCAGTGACCGGGACAGGAGCTATGGCTACACCTTC. Protein sequence: CASSSDRDRSYGYTF. Filled out from reference TRBV7-9 and TRBJ1-2, the complete variable domain reads DTGVSQNPRHKITKRGQNVTFRCDPISEHNRLYWYRQTLGQGPEFLTYFQNEAQLEKSRLLSDRFSAERPKGSFSTLEIQRTEQGDSAMYLCASSSDRDRSYGYTFGSGTRLTVV.

In this sample, this clonotype turned up once. The conserved phenylalanine or tryptophan normally closing the CDR3 is absent here, so this likely arose from a read error. V usage is TRBV12-3 or TRBV12-4 and J usage is TRBJ1-1, with TRBD1 matching 10 bases. Germline trimming cut 4 bases from V and 0 bases from J; bases unmatched to any gene: 11. This CDR3 spans 18 amino acids. The CDR3 loop reads CASSSAATGGSLNTEAFY. The CDR3 DNA reads TGTGCCAGCAGTTCTGCGGCGACAGGGGGCTCGTTGAACACTGAAGCTTTCTAT.

The rearrangement links TRBV12-3 or TRBV12-4 to TRBJ1-5, with a tentative D call TRBD1 (5 bases). The CDR3 extends over 15 amino acids. Trimming shortened V by 3 bases and J by 6 bases, and 15 bases separated the two germline ends. CDR3 DNA: TGTGCCAGCAGTTTCGGACAAGGAGGGCGTCAGCCCCAGCATTTT. Amino acids: CASSFGQGGRQPQHF.

This clonotype showed up just a few times. The V gene is TRBV12-3 or TRBV12-4, the J gene TRBJ1-4; tentative D call: TRBD1 (6 bases). The germline V and J ends were trimmed by 8 bases and 7 bases, with 8 bases remaining between them. This CDR3 spans 11 amino acids. CDR3 residues: CASGQLEKLFF. CDR3 bases: TGTGCCAGCGGACAGCTTGAAAAACTGTTTTTT.

This clonotype has just a few counts. The rearrangement joins TRBV7-2 to TRBJ2-1; the match to TRBD1 covers 8 bases. The CDR3 spans 15 residues. The V gene end was trimmed by 4 bases and the J gene end by 6 bases; junction bases not matched to a gene: 8. CDR1 is SGHTA and CDR2 is FQGNSA in the germline V gene. CDR3 protein: CASSYRTGWVNEQFF. CDR3 sequence (DNA): TGTGCCAGCAGCTATAGGACAGGGTGGGTCAATGAGCAGTTCTTC.

This clonotype occurred a few times. V and J are TRBV4-1 and TRBJ2-1; D assignment may be TRBD1 or TRBD2 (5 bases each). Germline V gene lookup returns CDR1 MGHRA and CDR2 YSYEKL. The CDR3 is made up of 17 amino acids. With 4 bases removed from V and 0 bases from J, the gap between germline ends came to 16 bases. CDR3 sequence (DNA): TGCGCCAGCAGCCGGGACCCCTCCGTCAACTCCTACAATGAGCAGTTCTTC. This codes for CASSRDPSVNSYNEQFF.

In DNA form, the CDR3 reads TGTGCCAGCAGCTTAGGGGCCCGCACCCCTTCCCACGAGCAGTACTTC. It translates to CASSLGARTPSHEQYF. This chain links TRBV11-1 with TRBJ2-7; no clear D gene. This CDR3 is 16 amino acids long. Looked up from germline, CDR1 is SGHAT and CDR2 is FQDESV (reference sequence). V was clipped by 1 base and J by 5 bases, with 18 bases between them.

This rearrangement joins TRBV20-1 to TRBJ2-1, with TRBD1 identical over 8 bases. This CDR3 has 15 residues. The ends lost 0 bases at V and 7 bases at J; junction bases unmatched: 8. The germline V gene has CDR1 DFQATT and CDR2 SNEGSKA (reference sequence). This CDR3 reads CSARDHGQGLNEQFF. Written as DNA, the CDR3 is TGCAGTGCTAGAGATCATGGACAGGGACTTAATGAGCAGTTCTTC.